The 25 T cell receptor delta chains given below trace back to one sample, sequenced in a study of γδ T cells in repeated Plasmodium falciparum infection. TCRdb re-called clones from the multiplex PCR reads using CATT. The table includes tens of thousands of delta-chain clones, 1.4% detected once. Gammadelta T cells were flow-sorted from PBMC into Vgamma9/Vdelta2+ and Vdelta2-negative populations for bulk analysis. Sequencing used gamma-delta T cells from blood. All receptors come from a pool of human donors (malaria-infected and uninfected, not separated).

This clone showed up just a few times. The protein TCRdb gives is from a much larger clone and does not agree with this DNA's translation at residue 9, likely a read error; the protein shown here comes from the DNA. This chain uses TRDV1 with TRDJ1; 8 bases map to TRDD3. Since TCRdb gives no J gene, matching the DNA to germline was used here to assign it. There are 23 residues in the CDR3. Germline V lookup: CDR1 TSWWSYY, CDR2 QGS. The V gene end was trimmed by 0 bases and the J gene end by 5 bases; junction bases not matched to a gene: 29. The chain's CDR3 is CALGELSSSLQYWGFMPRDKLIF. CDR3 nucleotides: TGTGCTCTTGGGGAACTAAGCAGCTCCCTCCAATACTGGGGGTTTATGCCCCGGGATAAACTCATCTTT.

To note about this clone: TCRdb attributes to this sequence the protein of a much larger clone, which differs from the DNA translation at residue 10; a read error is likely, and the protein displayed is translated from the DNA. This chain connects TRDV2 to TRDJ1; TRDD3 agrees at 10 bases. The CDR3 has 20 amino acids. With 1 base clipped from V and 0 bases from J, the junction kept 16 bases outside the gene matches. The germline gives CDR1 GEAIGNYY, CDR2 EKD. The CDR3 sequence: CACDTKYWGMRALYTDKLIF. The CDR3, as DNA: TGTGCCTGTGACACTAAGTACTGGGGGATGCGCGCCCTGTACACCGATAAACTCATCTTT.

The table lists this clone with many counts. The chain uses TRDV3 and TRDJ1; D is possibly TRDD2 (6 bases). The CDR3 has 17 amino acids. Germline V lookup: CDR1 TVYSNPD, CDR2 GDNSRS (reference sequence). V shed 5 bases and J shed 2 bases, with 27 bases lying between them. The CDR3 nucleotides read TGTGCCCGACGGGGGCGGCCTTCCCCTAAATATACCGATAAACTCATCTTT. This gives the protein CARRGRPSPKYTDKLIF.

This clone was counted only a few times. The likely explanation is a read error, given a far larger clone one base away. This sample includes further DNA sequences coding for the same CDR3. The chain is built from TRDV2 and TRDJ1; 7 nucleotides align to TRDD3. The J gene was missing in TCRdb and was found by matching the end of the DNA to germline. Germline CDR1 and CDR2: GEAIGNYY and EKD. CDR3 length: 15 amino acids. The CDR3 reads CACDVRLWGTDKLIF. CDR3 bases: TGTGCCTGTGACGTTCGCCTTTGGGGGACCGACAAACTCATCTTT.

This clone appeared a few times. With a far larger clone one base away, a read error is the likely cause. Other nucleotide sequences from this sample produce the same CDR3. V usage is TRDV1 and J usage is TRDJ1; 13 nucleotides agree with TRDD3. TCRdb offers no J gene call, so here the DNA was matched to germline to obtain one. This CDR3 contains 21 residues. After removal of 0 bases from V and 8 bases from J, the junction contained 21 bases not matched to a gene. Germline V gene lookup returns CDR1 TSWWSYY and CDR2 QGS. CDR3 nucleotide sequence: TGTGCTCTTGGGGAACTGGGTAGTCTCCTAAACCCGTACTGGGGGATACGGAAACTCATCTTT. Its translation is CALGELGSLLNPYWGIRKLIF.

This clone was seen a few times. TCRdb shows a much larger clone's protein in place of this DNA's translation, and the two differ at residue 10, likely through a read error; the protein shown is translated from the DNA. This chain uses TRDV1 with TRDJ1; possibly TRDD2 for D (6 bases). The J gene, left out of TCRdb, was set here by checking the DNA against germline. Germline CDR1 reads TSWWSYY; CDR2 reads QGS. This CDR3 is 23 amino acids long. Trimming removed 0 bases at V and 3 bases at J, with 35 bases between. CDR3 coding DNA: TGTGCTCTTGGGGAACTCCCCCCTTCCCACAAGGCCCCGATCAGGAAGGTTTCCGATAAACTCATCTTT. Residues: CALGELPPSHKAPIRKVSDKLIF.

As regards this clone: TCRdb attributes to this sequence the protein of a much larger clone, which differs from the DNA translation at residue 18; a read error is likely, and the protein displayed is translated from the DNA. This rearrangement joins TRDV1 to TRDJ1, with TRDD3 matching 13 bases. CDR3 length equals 21 residues. Germline CDR1 and CDR2: TSWWSYY and QGS. Trimming took 9 bases from V and 9 from J; bases not matched to a gene: 31. The CDR3 is CALRVLPTIVTGGYATDELIF. The CDR3 DNA sequence: TGTGCTCTGCGGGTCCTTCCTACGATAGTAACTGGGGGATACGCAACTGATGAACTCATCTTT.

About this clone: This probably arose from a read error, given a far larger clone one base away. Different DNA sequences within this sample yield the same CDR3. The CDR3 protein is CACDRTGGLLTDKLIF. CDR3 DNA sequence: TGTGCCTGTGACCGTACTGGGGGACTCCTCACCGATAAGCTCATCTTT. The genes are TRDV2 and TRDJ1, with 9 positions matching TRDD3. This CDR3 contains 16 residues. Germline CDR1 reads GEAIGNYY; CDR2 reads EKD.

A note on this clone: One end of the junction does not line up with germline, which may come from a read error. This same CDR3 is encoded by further DNA sequences in the sample. The chain has TRDV1 and TRDJ3; 11 bases line up with TRDD3. Germline V gene data show CDR1 as TSWWSYY and CDR2 as QGS. This CDR3 spans 21 amino acids. The CDR3 is CALGELPTGWGIRWDTRQMFF. DNA for the CDR3: TGTGCTCTTGGGGAACTACCTACAGGGTGGGGGATACGATGGGACACCCGTCAGATGTTTTTT.

This clone was recorded a few times. The TCRdb protein comes from a much larger clone and disagrees with this DNA's translation at residue 13, likely due to a read error; the protein given here is derived from the DNA. V gene TRDV2 combines with J gene TRDJ3; 12 nucleotides agree with TRDD3. The J gene was not available in TCRdb and was assigned here by matching the DNA to germline segments. The CDR3 runs 21 residues. The V gene end was trimmed by 0 bases and the J gene end by 2 bases; junction bases not matched to a gene: 10. In germline, CDR1 is GEAIGNYY, CDR2 EKD. CDR3: CACDTALGDTLGPWDTRQMFF. The CDR3 nucleotides read TGTGCCTGTGACACCGCGCTGGGGGATACGTTAGGTCCCTGGGACACCCGACAGATGTTTTTC.

Regarding this clone: The protein that TCRdb holds for this DNA derives from a much larger clone and differs from the translated DNA at residue 6, which likely indicates a read error; the protein shown here is translated from the DNA. The chain carries TRDV2 and TRDJ2; 10 nucleotides match TRDD3. TCRdb leaves out the J gene; it was filled in here by matching the DNA to germline. The CDR3 extends over 15 amino acids. CDR1 GEAIGNYY and CDR2 EKD come from the germline V gene. J lost 5 bases, V lost 4 bases, and 6 bases had no gene match. CDR3 sequence reads: CACDPSLGDTAQLFF. In DNA form, the CDR3 reads TGTGCCTGTGATCCCTCACTGGGGGATACAGCACAACTCTTCTTT.

Points on this clone: A far larger clone is one nucleotide away, so this likely arose from a read error. This sample includes further DNA sequences coding for the same CDR3. The rearrangement uses TRDV1 and TRDJ2, with 7 nucleotides matching TRDD3. TCRdb supplies no J gene; here it was assigned by aligning the nucleotide sequence to germline. Germline assignment: CDR1 TSWWSYY and CDR2 QGS. Trimming took 0 bases from V and 2 from J; bases not matched to a gene: 18. The CDR3 sequence is 21 residues long. The chain's CDR3 is CALGELSLRGWGSALTAQLFF. The CDR3 DNA sequence: TGTGCTCTTGGGGAACTGTCCCTACGGGGGTGGGGGAGTGCCTTGACAGCACAACTCTTCTTT.

With regard to this clone: A far larger clone differs by one base, so this is likely a read error. The same CDR3 also results from other DNA sequences found in this sample. The chain joins TRDV2 to TRDJ3; 7 bases match TRDD3. The J gene is absent in TCRdb and was assigned here via DNA matching to germline. Germline values: CDR1 GEAIGNYY, CDR2 EKD. Unmatched junction bases numbered 6, after V lost 0 bases and J lost 2 bases. There are 18 residues in the CDR3. This chain's CDR3 is CACDTVLGDTWDTRQMFF. CDR3 DNA: TGTGCCTGTGACACCGTACTAGGGGATACCTGGGACACCCGACAGATGTTTTTC.

In the case of this clone: The protein TCRdb lists belongs to a much larger clone and differs from this DNA's translation at residues 5 and 6, which points to a read error; the protein shown is made from the DNA. The chain links TRDV2 to TRDJ1, with 7 bases lining up with TRDD3. Germline CDR1 reads GEAIGNYY; CDR2 reads EKD. The CDR3 totals 16 residues. The V and J ends lost 0 bases and 2 bases, in that order; junction bases with no gene match: 8. This CDR3 reads CACDTVGDGGTDKLIF. The CDR3 coding sequence is TGTGCCTGTGACACCGTGGGGGACGGGGGGACCGATAAACTCATCTTT.

This clone has a count of ten or more. The rearrangement links TRDV2 to TRDJ1; no definite D call. Trimming pared 5 bases from V and 0 bases from J, leaving 12 bases between. The CDR3 length is 14 residues. CDR1 is GEAIGNYY, CDR2 EKD, per germline. The DNA of the CDR3 is TGTGCCTGTGTCCCGCGCCTTTACACCGATAAACTCATCTTT. Residues: CACVPRLYTDKLIF.

The table lists this clone with a few counts. For this DNA, TCRdb reports the protein of a much larger clone, which diverges at residue 11, most likely from a read error; the protein presented here is translated directly from the DNA. This chain links TRDV1 with TRDJ1; 11 nucleotides line up with TRDD3. Germline V gives CDR1 TSWWSYY, CDR2 QGS. This CDR3 is 25 amino acids long. V trimming: 6 bases; J trimming: 0 bases; junction bases outside the gene matches: 33. The CDR3 spells CALGIGWRPPSWGIPEESYTDKLIF. The CDR3 nucleotides read TGTGCTCTTGGAATAGGGTGGCGACCTCCCAGCTGGGGGATACCCGAAGAATCGTACACCGATAAACTCATCTTT.

This clone was observed a few times. TCRdb's listed protein matches a much larger clone and diverges from this DNA's translation at residue 4, likely through a read error; the protein shown comes from the DNA. The gene calls are TRDV2 and TRDJ1; 13 bases are shared with TRDD3. The J gene was missing in TCRdb and was found by matching the end of the DNA to germline. This CDR3 spans 16 amino acids. Germline CDR1 GEAIGNYY, CDR2 EKD. The V and J ends lost 5 bases and 2 bases, in that order; junction bases with no gene match: 7. The CDR3: CACAGLGDTGTDKLIF. CDR3 DNA sequence: TGTGCCTGTGCGGGACTGGGGGATACGGGTACCGATAAACTCATCTTT.

This clone was counted a few times. TCRdb shows a much larger clone's protein in place of this DNA's translation, and the two differ at residue 4, likely through a read error; the protein shown is translated from the DNA. The DNA of the CDR3 is TGTGCTCTTAGGGAACTAGTTCTAATTGACCCTCGGGGGGGTGCCACCGATAAACTCATCTTT. This codes for CALRELVLIDPRGGATDKLIF. The gene calls are TRDV1 and TRDJ1; a weak D match, TRDD3 (5 bases). TCRdb supplies no J gene; here it was assigned by aligning the nucleotide sequence to germline. The germline CDR1 and CDR2 sequences are TSWWSYY and QGS. This CDR3 region has 21 residues.

This clone was detected only a few times. A far larger clone is just one base off, so this is likely a read error. Other DNA sequences in the same sample also yield this CDR3. This rearrangement joins TRDV1 to TRDJ1; D is possibly TRDD2 (6 bases). No J gene was available from TCRdb, and it was assigned here by a germline match of the DNA. Germline loops: CDR1 TSWWSYY, CDR2 QGS. CDR3 size: 25 residues. CDR3 amino acids: CALGVLTRPAFRKPLGEVRFDKLIF. The CDR3 coding sequence is TGTGCCCTTGGGGTCTTAACGCGTCCGGCCTTCCGTAAGCCGCTCGGGGAGGTTCGATTCGATAAACTCATCTTT.

Of note for this clone: The TCRdb protein comes from a much larger clone and disagrees with this DNA's translation at residue 17, likely due to a read error; the protein given here is derived from the DNA. The CDR3 DNA sequence: TGTGCCTGTGACCCCCTCGGTTTTGATGGTACTGGGGGACTCGAAATAGGGTACACCGATAAACTCATCTTT. Its protein is CACDPLGFDGTGGLEIGYTDKLIF. V and J are TRDV2 and TRDJ1, with 9 nucleotides matching TRDD3. The V and J ends lost 3 bases and 0 bases, in that order; junction bases with no gene match: 31. This CDR3 comprises 24 residues. Per the germline V gene, CDR1 is GEAIGNYY and CDR2 is EKD.

This clone was found a few times. A single base is all that separates this from a far larger clone, so a read error is likely. The chain links TRDV2 to TRDJ3; 13 positions match TRDD3. Matching the DNA to germline supplied the J gene, which TCRdb does not give. CDR1 and CDR2 from the germline V gene are GEAIGNYY and EKD. The CDR3 is 20 amino acids. V was clipped by 2 bases and J by 0 bases; unmatched bases: 6. The CDR3 nucleotides are TGTGCCTGTGACAAGGTACTGGGGGATACGCGCTCCTGGGACACCCGACAGATGTTTTTC. Translated, it gives CACDKVLGDTRSWDTRQMFF.

A note on this clone: The TCRdb record carries a much larger clone's protein, which differs from this DNA's translation at residue 6; a read error is the likely cause, and the protein listed here is the DNA translation. This chain connects TRDV1 to TRDJ3; D is perhaps TRDD3 (6 bases). Here the J gene was assigned by germline matching of the DNA, as TCRdb has none. V was trimmed by 5 bases and J by 0 bases, leaving 17 bases between them. The CDR3 extends over 19 amino acids. Germline CDR1 and CDR2: TSWWSYY and QGS. CDR3 nucleotide sequence: TGTGCTCTTGGGAAGCTCTGGGGCCTCAGCTCCTGGGACACCCGACAGATGTTTTTC. Translation: CALGKLWGLSSWDTRQMFF.

This clone has a count of ten or more. TCRdb's listed protein matches a much larger clone and diverges from this DNA's translation at residue 7, likely through a read error; the protein shown comes from the DNA. V gene TRDV2 combines with J gene TRDJ1; TRDD3 matches 10 bases. TCRdb offers no J gene call, so here the DNA was matched to germline to obtain one. V trimming: 3 bases; J trimming: 0 bases; junction bases outside the gene matches: 15. Per germline, CDR1 GEAIGNYY and CDR2 EKD. The CDR3 has 19 amino acids. DNA of the CDR3: TGTGCCTGTGACGATTTACCGGGGGATACGCCCGCGTACACCGATAAACTCATCTTT. As protein: CACDDLPGDTPAYTDKLIF.

For this clone: For this DNA, TCRdb reports the protein of a much larger clone, which diverges at residue 8, most likely from a read error; the protein presented here is translated directly from the DNA. CDR3 coding DNA: TGTGCTCTTGGGGAACTGGGGAAGGGCCTTCCCACGCCCTGGGGGAGAAACCTGATGTACACCGATAAACTCATCTTT. Translation: CALGELGKGLPTPWGRNLMYTDKLIF. V gene TRDV1 combines with J gene TRDJ1, with 8 bases that match TRDD3. Germline assignment: CDR1 TSWWSYY and CDR2 QGS. Unmatched junction bases numbered 33, after V lost 0 bases and J lost 0 bases. The CDR3 is 26 residues long.

This clone has only a few counts. The protein held in TCRdb is that of a much larger clone and does not match this DNA's translation at residue 11, likely because of a read error; the protein shown is translated from the DNA. The chain has TRDV2 and TRDJ1; 12 bases align to TRDD3. In the absence of a J gene in TCRdb, the DNA was matched to germline to assign it here. Germline values: CDR1 GEAIGNYY, CDR2 EKD. The V gene end was trimmed by 1 base and the J gene end by 0 bases; junction bases not matched to a gene: 5. CDR3 size: 17 residues. CDR3 in DNA: TGTGCCTGTGACACTCTGGGGGATACGGAAAACACCGATAAACTCATCTTT. Its protein is CACDTLGDTENTDKLIF.